The 26 T cell receptor beta chains below come from one sample, sequenced in a study of T cell repertoires in cytomegalovirus infection. Their specific antigens are unknown. TCRdb analysed the reads with MiXCR anew, one entry per CDR3 protein. Of fewer than 900,000 distinct CDR3 sequences in the sample, roughly 28% were seen once. The starting material was cultured CD8+ T cells from PBMCs, obtained from culture after CMV antigen stimulation. The receptors were gathered from a human donor in good health (CMV status not recorded). Some clones in this sample may be carry-over from other donors' samples.

This clonotype occurred many times. The chain employs TRBV6-1 and TRBJ2-7; D unresolved. Trimming stripped 1 base from V and 0 bases from J, with 7 bases between. The germline V gene has CDR1 MNHNS and CDR2 SASEGT. This CDR3 is 14 amino acids long. The CDR3 protein is CASSEGSGSYEQYV. CDR3 DNA sequence: TGTGCCAGCAGTGAAGGGTCGGGCTCCTACGAGCAGTACGTC.

This clonotype turned up a few times. The chain combines TRBV7-9 with TRBJ2-1; TRBD1 aligns across 7 bases. The CDR3 consists of 16 residues. The J segment lost 2 bases and the V segment lost 6 bases, leaving 10 bases of the junction unmatched. Germline V CDR1 and CDR2: SEHNR, FQNEAQ (reference sequence). CDR3 sequence: CASSGTDSFPYNEQFF. The DNA for the CDR3 is TGTGCCAGCAGTGGGACAGACTCCTTCCCCTACAATGAGCAGTTCTTC.

This clonotype appeared a few times. DNA for the CDR3: TGTGCCAGCAGCATGGGTAAGCGGGGGCCTGGCACAGATACGCAGTATTTT. Its protein product is CASSMGKRGPGTDTQYF. V gene TRBV5-5 combines with J gene TRBJ2-3; TRBD2 matches at 8 bases. The length of the CDR3 is 17 residues. The germline V gene encodes CDR1 SGHKS and CDR2 YYEKEE (reference sequence). J lost 1 base, V lost 4 bases, and 11 bases had no gene match.

The rearrangement uses TRBV19 and TRBJ2-1; 12 nucleotides line up with TRBD1. The CDR3 sequence is 14 residues long. V dropped 6 bases and J dropped 7; count of bases not matched to a gene: 4. Germline loops: CDR1 LNHDA, CDR2 SQIVND (reference sequence). This CDR3 is CASRGQGARNEQFF. The CDR3 DNA reads TGTGCCAGTAGGGGACAGGGGGCTCGAAATGAGCAGTTCTTC.

The gene calls are TRBV14 and TRBJ1-6; D remains unclear. This CDR3 spans 14 amino acids. CDR1 SGHDN and CDR2 FVKESK come from the germline V gene. Trimming cost V 0 bases and J 8 bases, with 8 bases left between them. The CDR3 nucleotides are TGTGCCAGCAGCCAAGACCGTACGGATTCACCCCTCCACTTT. Protein product: CASSQDRTDSPLHF.

This chain joins TRBV27 and TRBJ2-2, with D possibly called TRBD1 or TRBD2 (6 bases each). The CDR3 loop spans 15 amino acids. The V end lost 2 bases, the J end lost 9 bases, and 16 bases lay between the germline ends. Per germline, CDR1 MNHEY and CDR2 SMNVEV (reference sequence). This CDR3 is CASSLRGTPGRELFF. Here the CDR3 DNA reads TGTGCCAGCAGTTTAAGGGGGACTCCTGGCAGGGAGCTGTTTTTT.

This clonotype has more than one count but fewer than ten. At one end the junction does not follow the germline gene, possibly because of a read error. This rearrangement joins TRBV7-7 to TRBJ2-2, with D possibly matching TRBD1 (5 bases). Germline CDR1 SSHAT, CDR2 FNYEAQ (reference sequence). The CDR3 totals 15 residues. CDR3 protein: CASSSRRGGTGELFF. The CDR3 DNA reads as TGTGCTAGCAGCTCCCGAAGGGGTGGCACCGGGGAGCTGTTTTTT.

This chain connects TRBV10-3 to TRBJ1-3; no reliable D call. The V gene lost 3 bases and the J gene lost 0 bases, with 6 bases spanning the gap. The CDR3 totals 14 residues. Germline-derived CDR1 and CDR2 are ENHRY and SYGVKD. The CDR3 bases are TGTGCCATCAGTGACAGCTTCTCTGGAAACACCATATATTTT. It translates to CAISDSFSGNTIYF.

The chain links TRBV5-5 to TRBJ2-5; D is unresolved. V was cut by 0 bases and J by 1 base, with 7 bases left in between. The germline V gene encodes CDR1 SGHKS and CDR2 YYEKEE (reference sequence). The CDR3 sequence is 14 residues long. CDR3 in DNA: TGTGCCAGCAGCTTGGAGGGTACCCAAGAGACCCAGTACTTC. Amino acids: CASSLEGTQETQYF.

This clonotype has more than one count but fewer than ten. V and J are TRBV6-2 or TRBV6-3 and TRBJ2-7; D may match TRBD1 or TRBD2 (5 bases each). The CDR3 runs to 13 residues. V lost 6 bases to trimming and J lost 3 bases, with 12 bases between them. Germline V gene lookup returns CDR1 MNHEY and CDR2 SVGEGT. CDR3 bases: TGTGCCAGCAGAACCGGGACCTTCTACGAGCAGTACGTC. This encodes CASRTGTFYEQYV.

V gene TRBV28 combines with J gene TRBJ1-2; TRBD1 might be the D (5 bases). V lost 5 bases to trimming and J lost 6 bases, with 19 bases between them. CDR1 MDHEN and CDR2 SYDVKM come from the germline V gene. CDR3 size: 15 residues. CDR3 DNA: TGTGCCAGCAGTCTCCTGGAGGTCAGGGTAAATGGCTACACCTTC. Protein product: CASSLLEVRVNGYTF.

This clonotype came up many times. The chain couples TRBV7-2 to TRBJ2-1, with 8 nucleotides matching TRBD1. The length of the CDR3 is 19 residues. V lost 6 bases to trimming and J lost 3 bases; unmatched junction nucleotides: 19. Germline loops: CDR1 SGHTA, CDR2 FQGNSA. DNA of the CDR3: TGTGCCAGCAGTTACCGGTGGAGGACAGGGACCCGGGGCTACAATGAGCAGTTCTTC. Amino acid sequence: CASSYRWRTGTRGYNEQFF.

This clonotype appeared many times. The V and J genes are TRBV7-9 and TRBJ2-1, with D possibly being TRBD1 (6 bases). The V and J ends lost 1 base and 2 bases respectively, with 12 bases between them. This CDR3 region has 16 residues. Germline V gene lookup returns CDR1 SEHNR and CDR2 FQNEAQ (reference sequence). CDR3 in DNA: TGTGCCAGCAGCTTAGGGGGGCCCCTGGCCTACAATGAGCAGTTCTTC. Protein sequence: CASSLGGPLAYNEQFF.

This clonotype has a count of ten or more. The chain's CDR3 is CASSLEPGLVETQYF. CDR3 nucleotide sequence: TGTGCCAGCAGCTTAGAACCAGGGCTGGTAGAGACCCAGTACTTC. V is TRBV7-2 and J is TRBJ2-5; TRBD1 might be the D (5 bases). The CDR3 sequence is 15 residues long. V shed 1 base and J shed 4 bases, with 13 bases lying between them. From germline, CDR1 is SGHTA and CDR2 FQGNSA.

For the CDR3, the DNA is TGTGCCACTCACCCGAACACTAATGAAAAACTGTTTTTT. Translation: CATHPNTNEKLFF. The chain carries TRBV7-9 and TRBJ1-4; D gene unclear. The CDR3 has 13 residues. V lost 10 bases to trimming and J lost 2 bases, with 11 bases between them. CDR1 SEHNR and CDR2 FQNEAQ come from the germline V gene (reference sequence).

There are a few counts of this clonotype. The CDR3: CASSSGQKLNYGYTF. DNA of the CDR3: TGTGCCAGCAGTTCGGGACAGAAACTAAATTATGGCTACACCTTC. The rearrangement links TRBV27 to TRBJ1-2, with TRBD1 matching over 7 bases. Trimming at V came to 4 bases and at J to 5 bases, leaving 10 bases not matched to a gene. The V gene's germline CDR1 is MNHEY and CDR2 SMNVEV (reference sequence). This CDR3 has 15 amino acids.

The genes are TRBV11-2 and TRBJ2-1, with 8 bases matching TRBD1. From germline, CDR1 is SGHAT and CDR2 FQNNGV. Germline trimming cut 6 bases from V and 6 bases from J; bases unmatched to any gene: 10. This CDR3 has 15 residues. Here the CDR3 DNA reads TGTGCCAGCAGGAACGGACAGGGTAGTGCCAATGAGCAGTTCTTC. It translates to CASRNGQGSANEQFF.

This clonotype was observed a single time. The rearrangement links TRBV7-9 to TRBJ1-5, with a weak D call TRBD1 (6 bases). Between the trimmed V and J ends, which lost 0 bases and 1 base, there was a span of 13 bases. CDR3 length: 17 amino acids. Germline V lookup: CDR1 SEHNR, CDR2 FQNEAQ (reference sequence). DNA for the CDR3: TGTGCCAGCAGCTTAGCCACAGGGCCCCGAAGCAATCAGCCCCAGCATTTT. It yields the protein CASSLATGPRSNQPQHF.

This clonotype was seen once. The gene calls are TRBV25-1 and TRBJ1-6; TRBD1 matches at 7 bases. Germline CDR1 reads MGHDK; CDR2 reads SYGVNS. This CDR3 comprises 14 residues. The V and J ends lost 1 base and 11 bases, in that order; junction bases with no gene match: 5. This CDR3 is CASSELSTGAPLHF. The CDR3 nucleotides are TGTGCCAGCAGTGAATTATCTACAGGGGCACCCCTCCACTTT.

The chain joins TRBV20-1 to TRBJ2-1, with 8 nucleotides matching TRBD2. This CDR3 comprises 14 residues. Germline CDR1 reads DFQATT; CDR2 reads SNEGSKA (reference sequence). The V gene end was trimmed by 5 bases and the J gene end by 8 bases; junction bases not matched to a gene: 11. CDR3 DNA: TGCAGTGCTCCAGTGTATCGGGGGGGCTATGAGCAGTTCTTC. Amino acid sequence: CSAPVYRGGYEQFF.

About this clonotype: One end of the junction is discordant with germline, which a read error may explain. The genes are TRBV7-6 and TRBJ2-5, with 12 bases fitting TRBD2. The CDR3 loop spans 16 amino acids. Germline V lookup: CDR1 SGHVS, CDR2 FNYEAQ. This CDR3 reads CASSIGLAGYQETQYF. DNA for the CDR3: TGTGCTAGCAGCATCGGACTAGCGGGGTACCAAGAGACCCAGTACTTC.

This clonotype was observed a handful of times. V usage is TRBV19 and J usage is TRBJ2-7, with TRBD2 as a possible D gene (5 bases). V lost 5 bases to trimming and J lost 0 bases, with 14 bases between them. Germline-derived CDR1 and CDR2 are LNHDA and SQIVND (reference sequence). CDR3 length equals 15 residues. CDR3 DNA: TGTGCCAGTAGTCCGGGAACACTTAACTCCTACGAGCAGTACTTC. Protein sequence: CASSPGTLNSYEQYF.

CDR3 coding DNA: TGCGCCAGCGTCAGGGTCGCACTCGAGCAGTACGTC. This encodes CASVRVALEQYV. The V gene is TRBV4-3, the J gene TRBJ2-7, with D possibly being TRBD1 (5 bases). The V gene's germline CDR1 is LGHNA and CDR2 YSLEER. Trimming shortened V by 8 bases and J by 6 bases, and 14 bases separated the two germline ends. There are 12 residues in the CDR3.

This clonotype was counted many times. The genes are TRBV6-5 and TRBJ2-1; D gene ambiguous. CDR3 length equals 17 residues. The V gene lost 1 base and the J gene lost 2 bases, with 15 bases spanning the gap. CDR1 is MNHEY and CDR2 is SVGAGI in the germline V gene. CDR3 DNA: TGTGCCAGCAGTTACTTAGGGCTCACGGATCCCTACAATGAGCAGTTCTTC. Residues: CASSYLGLTDPYNEQFF.

The chain employs TRBV6-2 or TRBV6-3 and TRBJ2-1; tentative D call: TRBD2 (5 bases). From germline, CDR1 is MNHEY and CDR2 SVGEGT. V dropped 3 bases and J dropped 5 bases, with 14 bases sitting between them. This CDR3 has 15 residues. The CDR3 DNA reads as TGTGCCAGCAGTTATGGCGGGTATCTGAACAATGAGCAGTTCTTC. Protein sequence: CASSYGGYLNNEQFF.

This clonotype has just a few counts. V and J are TRBV12-3 or TRBV12-4 and TRBJ2-5; no clear D. The CDR3 is 13 residues long. V was trimmed by 2 bases and J by 0 bases, leaving 4 bases between them. The CDR3 spells CASSLHNQETQYF. The CDR3 bases are TGTGCCAGCAGTTTACATAACCAAGAGACCCAGTACTTC.